A single sample is the source of the 9 T cell receptor beta chains below, sequenced in a study of cytomegalovirus exposure and HLA in healthy donors. The PCR had 60 Vbeta and 13 Jbeta primers. TCRdb's copy holds only in-frame clones and misses some; the assay was immunoSEQ multiplex PCR. The data hold some 81,000 clones, with 73% observed a single time. The sequencing sample was made of PBMCs. The receptors originated from a woman aged 40 to 55 in good health and CMV-seropositive.

The chain combines TRBV5-1 with TRBJ2-1, with 10 bases that match TRBD1. This CDR3 is built from 13 residues. Germline V lookup: CDR1 SGHRS, CDR2 YFSETQ. With V trimmed by 4 bases and J by 8 bases, 3 bases remained unmatched. CDR3 nucleotide sequence: TGCGCCAGCAGCACAGGGACAGGGGATGAGCAGTTCTTC. It specifies CASSTGTGDEQFF.

The chain couples TRBV6-1 to TRBJ1-5; D is ambiguous. V lost 11 bases and J lost 0, with 17 bases in between. The germline gives CDR1 MNHNS, CDR2 SASEGT. The CDR3 runs to 15 residues. For the CDR3, the DNA is TGTGCCGGTCGGACGGGATCCAATAGCAATCAGCCCCAGCATTTT. It specifies CAGRTGSNSNQPQHF.

This chain links TRBV19 with TRBJ2-7; D gene uncertain. The CDR3 spans 12 residues. CDR1 and CDR2 (germline): LNHDA, SQIVND (reference sequence). Trimming removed 3 bases at V and 4 bases at J, with 7 bases between. The CDR3 DNA reads as TGTGCCAGTAGTATTTCGGGTTACGAGCAGTACTTC. This gives the protein CASSISGYEQYF.

The chain employs TRBV5-4 and TRBJ2-7, with D hard to call. V was cut by 0 bases and J by 4 bases, with 8 bases left in between. The CDR3 is 13 residues long. CDR1 is SGHNT, CDR2 YYREEE, per germline (reference sequence). The CDR3 nucleotides are TGTGCCAGCAGCTTGGGACACGATTACGAGCAGTACTTC. It specifies CASSLGHDYEQYF.

This chain connects TRBV6-5 to TRBJ2-5, with TRBD2 matching over 10 bases. CDR3 length: 15 residues. V trimming: 6 bases; J trimming: 4 bases; junction bases outside the gene matches: 8. Germline assignment: CDR1 MNHEY and CDR2 SVGAGI. CDR3 sequence reads: CASRDIAGGGETQYF. The CDR3 DNA is TGTGCCAGCAGAGACATAGCGGGAGGAGGAGAGACCCAGTACTTC.

This chain joins TRBV6-8 and TRBJ2-5; 12 bases match TRBD2. This CDR3 is 17 amino acids long. CDR1 and CDR2 (germline): MNHGY, SAAAGT. V was clipped by 5 bases and J by 4 bases; unmatched bases: 11. The CDR3 loop is CASSRSRLAGGRETQYF. CDR3 bases: TGTGCCAGCAGTCGCTCGAGGCTAGCGGGGGGGCGAGAGACCCAGTACTTC.

The chain combines TRBV7-2 with TRBJ1-1; 7 nucleotides align to TRBD1. Germline V gene data show CDR1 as SGHTA and CDR2 as FQGNSA. CDR3 size: 14 residues. With V trimmed by 5 bases and J by 6 bases, 9 bases remained unmatched. The CDR3 here is CASSPSRGRAEAFF. CDR3 coding DNA: TGTGCCAGCAGCCCTTCGAGGGGGCGGGCTGAAGCTTTCTTT.

This clone was found a few times. One base away lies a much larger clone, so this may be a sequencing read error. CDR3 residues: CSSSLAQGGEKLFF. For the CDR3, the DNA is TGTTCCAGCAGCTTAGCCCAGGGAGGTGAAAAACTGTTTTTT. V usage is TRBV7-9 and J usage is TRBJ1-4; D possibly corresponds to TRBD1 (5 bases). Germline loops: CDR1 SEHNR, CDR2 FQNEAQ (reference sequence). The CDR3 contains 14 residues.

J is TRBJ2-5 and V is TRBV7-9; a weak D match, TRBD2 (5 bases). Per the germline V gene, CDR1 is SEHNR and CDR2 is FQNEAQ (reference sequence). CDR3 size: 15 residues. V was clipped by 5 bases and J by 11 bases, with 24 bases between them. CDR3 sequence reads: CASSPQDFSPDGQYF. The CDR3 DNA follows: TGTGCCAGCAGCCCCCAGGACTTTTCGCCCGACGGGCAGTACTTC. Supplemented by reference TRBV7-9 and TRBJ2-5, the full variable domain reads DTGVSQNPRHKITKRGQNVTFRCDPISEHNRLYWYRQTLGQGPEFLTYFQNEAQLEKSRLLSDRFSAERPKGSFSTLEIQRTEQGDSAMYLCASSPQDFSPDGQYFGPGTRLLVL.